This T cell receptor (beta chain) derives from a study of read filtering for tumor transcriptome and immune sequencing. Whole-study findings and limits: RNA-seq captured clonotypes less deeply and reliably than IR-seq. About 81.9% of IR-seq clonotypes had a single read, yet these held roughly 3.8% of reads. Sorted CD138-negative bone marrow cells were not purified T cells.

This clonotype was recorded at least ten times. Its cognate antigen is unknown. Trimming stripped 4 bases from V and 0 bases from J, with 12 bases between. The CDR3 sequence is 15 residues long. Germline assignment: CDR1 SGHTA and CDR2 FQGNSA. The library was built from roughly 400 ng RNA with molecular barcoded adaptors for alpha/delta and beta/gamma chains. TCRdb redid the calling of the reads with MiXCR, one entry per CDR3 protein. The sample comprises around 130,000 distinct CDR3 sequences, around 14% of which are singletons, and around 8.2% rests with the top ten. Sampling of bone marrow took place during active disease in every patient.

The chain joins TRBV7-2 to TRBJ1-2; D is possibly TRBD1 (5 bases). Sequencing was carried out using a population of CD138-negative cells sorted from bone marrow. The receptor comes from a donor at least 40 years old with multiple myeloma. Here the CDR3 reads CASSSSGRSNYGYTF. The CDR3 bases are TGTGCCAGCAGCTCTTCAGGGAGGTCTAACTATGGCTACACCTTC.